This T cell receptor (beta chain) was recorded in a study of blood T cell repertoires in COVID-19. Across the study: Sites across the United States, Italy and Spain contributed samples from acute and convalescent COVID-19. From T cells, B-cell-depleted T cells, or PBMCs came the material, which was cDNA or gDNA.

Authors' processing steps: Nucleated cell number was recorded as an estimate derived from reference gene primer amplification. Sequencing was performed with immunoSEQ multiplex PCR; in TCRdb, only in-frame clones are kept and a portion is missing. V and J calls and clone size are those listed in that table; D and trimming were worked out from the DNA. The sample records roughly 100,000 clones, around 86% being singletons. V dropped 6 bases and J dropped 1; count of bases not matched to a gene: 2. This CDR3 contains 13 residues. The TCR was taken from a man over 45 with active or convalescent COVID-19. This chain connects TRBV12-3 or TRBV12-4 to TRBJ1-1; 7 bases map to TRBD1. The sequenced material came from peripheral blood. Here the CDR3 reads CASSRTGNTEAFF. The CDR3 coding sequence is TGTGCCAGCAGCCGGACAGGGAACACTGAAGCTTTCTTT.